These T cell receptor beta chains were read from a single sample in a study of cytomegalovirus exposure and HLA in healthy donors. TCRdb's table, derived via immunoSEQ multiplex PCR, lists solely in-frame clones and lacks some. The sample contains about 240,000 clones, around 85% of which appear only once. The sequenced sample was PBMCs. The origin of the receptors is a young woman in good health and CMV-seropositive. The CDR3 runs from the conserved cysteine through the conserved F or W. The D gene is left open where the match is weak. Clone size is shown for a subset of rows, as once, few, many or a class of expanded clone.

D: TRBD1
size: -
V: TRBV5-1
J: TRBJ1-5
CDR3: CASSPGQGPTSNQPQHF
DNA: TGCGCCAGCAGCCCGGGACAGGGGCCGACTAGCAATCAGCCCCAGCATTTT

D: TRBD1
size: -
V: TRBV2
J: TRBJ2-3
CDR3: CASSTTGGDTQYF
DNA: TGTGCCAGCAGTACAACAGGGGGGGATACGCAGTATTTT

D: TRBD2
size: -
V: TRBV4-1
J: TRBJ2-4
CDR3: CASSQELLGGYPKNIQYF
DNA: TGCGCCAGCAGCCAAGAGCTTTTGGGAGGGTATCCCAAAAACATTCAGTACTTC

D: TRBD2
size: -
V: TRBV27
J: TRBJ2-5
CDR3: CASSPLAGGGQETQYF
DNA: TGTGCCAGCAGCCCCCTAGCGGGAGGTGGCCAAGAGACCCAGTACTTC

D: TRBD1
size: -
V: TRBV7-8
J: TRBJ1-5
CDR3: CASSSPGGGGNQPQHF
DNA: TGTGCCAGCAGCTCCCCAGGGGGCGGCGGAAATCAGCCCCAGCATTTT

D: TRBD1
size: -
V: TRBV7-6
J: TRBJ2-6
CDR3: CASSLRQGLGANVLTF
DNA: TGTGCCAGCAGCTTACGACAGGGGTTGGGGGCCAACGTCCTGACTTTC

D: -
size: -
V: TRBV27
J: TRBJ2-7
CDR3: CASSFPGTYEQYF
DNA: TGTGCCAGCAGTTTTCCAGGAACCTACGAGCAGTACTTC

D: -
size: -
V: TRBV18
J: TRBJ2-1
CDR3: CASSPVAGPNNEQFF
DNA: TGTGCCAGCTCACCAGTGGCAGGGCCTAACAATGAGCAGTTCTTC

D: -
size: -
V: TRBV19
J: TRBJ1-1
CDR3: CASSIVRGPTAPTEAFF
DNA: TGTGCCAGTAGTATAGTTCGGGGTCCGACGGCTCCCACTGAAGCTTTCTTT

D: -
size: -
V: TRBV25-1
J: TRBJ2-3
CDR3: CASNRGTDTQYF
DNA: TGTGCCAGCAACAGGGGCACAGATACGCAGTATTTT

D: -
size: -
V: TRBV30
J: TRBJ1-1
CDR3: CAWRTGLAEAFF
DNA: TGTGCCTGGAGGACAGGTCTCGCTGAAGCTTTCTTT

D: -
size: -
V: TRBV4-2
J: TRBJ1-4
CDR3: CASSFESRGGINEKLFF
DNA: TGTGCCAGCAGCTTCGAGTCCAGGGGCGGTATAAATGAAAAACTGTTTTTT

D: -
size: -
V: TRBV18
J: TRBJ1-2
CDR3: CASSPTSTQGNYGYTF
DNA: TGTGCCAGCTCACCGACGTCAACACAGGGTAACTATGGCTACACCTTC

D: TRBD2
size: -
V: TRBV27
J: TRBJ2-3
CDR3: CASSPGAGLATSTDTQYF
DNA: TGTGCCAGCAGCCCCGGGGCGGGACTAGCGACTAGCACAGATACGCAGTATTTT

D: -
size: -
V: TRBV18
J: TRBJ1-5
CDR3: CASSPGWGRDQPQHF
DNA: TGTGCCAGCTCACCCGGATGGGGCAGGGATCAGCCCCAGCATTTT

D: -
size: -
V: TRBV5-1
J: TRBJ2-2
CDR3: CASSLNEGLAGELFF
DNA: TGCGCCAGCAGCTTGAATGAGGGCTTGGCCGGGGAGCTGTTTTTT

D: -
size: -
V: TRBV5-4
J: TRBJ1-2
CDR3: CASSSADTGNNYGYTF
DNA: TGTGCCAGCAGCTCCGCTGATACAGGGAATAACTATGGCTACACCTTC

D: -
size: once
V: TRBV27
J: TRBJ1-5
CDR3: CASSQGHNQPQHF
DNA: TGTGCCAGCAGTCAGGGGCACAATCAGCCCCAGCATTTT

D: -
size: -
V: TRBV27
J: TRBJ2-4
CDR3: CASSLSNLAKNIQYF
DNA: TGTGCCAGCAGTTTGTCTAACTTAGCCAAAAACATTCAGTACTTC

D: -
size: -
V: TRBV9
J: TRBJ1-3
CDR3: CASGTTHSGNTIYF
DNA: TGTGCCAGCGGGACAACTCACTCTGGAAACACCATATATTTT

D: -
size: once
V: TRBV5-1
J: TRBJ1-3
CDR3: CASSLGTGGTSGNTIYF
DNA: TGCGCCAGCAGCTTGGGCACCGGGGGAACGTCTGGAAACACCATATATTTT

D: TRBD1
size: -
V: TRBV2
J: TRBJ2-7
CDR3: CASSSGTGAEQYF
DNA: TGTGCCAGCAGTTCAGGGACAGGGGCCGAGCAGTACTTC

D: TRBD2
size: once
V: TRBV4-2
J: TRBJ2-1
CDR3: CASSPLAGADNEQFF
DNA: TGTGCCAGCAGCCCACTAGCGGGAGCCGACAATGAGCAGTTCTTC

D: TRBD2
size: once
V: TRBV29-1
J: TRBJ2-7
CDR3: CSVRREIDEQYF
DNA: TGCAGCGTACGGCGGGAGATCGACGAGCAGTACTTC

D: TRBD2
size: -
V: TRBV28
J: TRBJ2-7
CDR3: CASSGLRREGIYEQYF
DNA: TGTGCCAGCAGTGGGTTAAGGCGGGAGGGGATCTACGAGCAGTACTTC

D: TRBD2
size: -
V: TRBV7-2
J: TRBJ2-1
CDR3: CASSLEGGRGFEQFF
DNA: TGTGCCAGCAGCTTAGAGGGAGGGCGGGGGTTCGAGCAGTTCTTC

D: TRBD2
size: -
V: TRBV6-1
J: TRBJ2-1
CDR3: CASSDWAGGSSNEQFF
DNA: TGTGCCAGCAGTGATTGGGCGGGAGGCTCCTCGAATGAGCAGTTCTTC

D: TRBD2
size: -
V: TRBV9
J: TRBJ2-1
CDR3: CASSVWSSGYNEQFF
DNA: TGTGCCAGCAGCGTATGGTCTAGCGGCTACAATGAGCAGTTCTTC

D: -
size: -
V: TRBV19
J: TRBJ2-7
CDR3: CASSATGTKNYEQYF
DNA: TGTGCCAGTAGTGCTACCGGGACAAAAAACTACGAGCAGTACTTC